One sample yielded the 25 T cell receptor beta chains listed below, sequenced in a study of tumor-infiltrating lymphocytes in primary liver carcinoma (dated by TCRdb to about 2017). Blood RNA was extracted from unsorted whole blood using TRIzol reagent, and germline DNA was obtained with the DNeasy Blood & Tissue kit. TCRdb shows the sequencer as Illumina HiSeq 2500. Using a constant-region primer and ProtoScript II reverse transcriptase, TCRbeta-specific cDNA was reverse-transcribed from roughly 460 ng total RNA. The TCRbeta libraries were prepared through three rounds of nested multiplex PCR following a slightly modified ARM-PCR procedure. Multiplex TRBV1-TRBV30 forward primers and a Cbeta reverse primer were used in the first two PCR rounds, each of which was run for 10 to 11 cycles. TCRdb redid the processing of the public reads, applying fastp at Q25 and MiXCR, and retained in-frame beta chains. Merged by CDR3 protein, the rows form single entries marked with the most common genes and DNA. This sample holds approximately 330,000 distinct CDR3 sequences; about 61% were observed only once. 5.5% to 8% of the sample belongs to the ten largest clones.

The sequenced sample was peripheral blood. These receptors came from a man aged 35-49 years with primary liver carcinoma and hepatitis B virus infection.

In this sample, this clonotype turned up many times. This sequence joins TRBV6-1 and TRBJ2-7; possible D gene TRBD1, 6 bases. Germline V gene sequence: CDR1 MNHNS, CDR2 SASEGT. The CDR3 covers 14 residues. The V gene lost 3 bases and the J gene lost 5 bases, with 14 bases spanning the gap. The CDR3 here is CASSDSGTPNEQYF. The CDR3 DNA sequence: TGTGCCAGCAGTGACTCAGGGACACCTAACGAGCAGTACTTC.

A note on this clonotype: A read error may be the cause here, since a much bigger clone is one base away. The chain has TRBV30 and TRBJ1-5; D remains unclear. The end of the DNA fits TRBJ2-3 better, so the J call may be wrong. Germline V CDR1 and CDR2: GTSNPN, SVGIG (reference sequence). This CDR3 has 13 amino acids. CDR3 loop: CAWGLKGNQPQYF. In DNA, the CDR3 is TGTGCCTGGGGCCTAAAAGGCAATCAGCCCCAGTATTTT.

CDR3 amino acids: CANSSSHNQPQHF. For the CDR3, the DNA is TGTGCTAACAGCTCCTCCCACAATCAGCCCCAGCATTTT. The rearrangement joins TRBV11-2 to TRBJ1-5, with D hard to call. The germline gives CDR1 SGHAT, CDR2 FQNNGV. This CDR3 contains 13 residues.

This clonotype was recorded a few times. This chain connects TRBV5-4 to TRBJ1-4; weak D call: TRBD1 (6 bases). V lost 1 base, J lost 11 bases, and 15 bases lay in between. From germline, CDR1 is SGHNT and CDR2 YYREEE (reference sequence). The CDR3 consists of 14 residues. The CDR3 spells CASSLNRELGKLFF. The DNA for the CDR3 is TGTGCCAGCAGCTTGAACAGGGAGCTAGGGAAACTGTTTTTT.

Remarks on this clonotype: The junction departs from germline at one end; a sequencing error may be responsible. The chain joins TRBV4-3 to TRBJ2-1, with 8 bases aligning to TRBD2. The CDR3 is 14 residues long. Germline V lookup: CDR1 LGHNA, CDR2 YSLEER. DNA of the CDR3: TGCGCCAGTAGCCTCATACCGGGACTAGAGGAGCAGTTCTTC. As protein: CASSLIPGLEEQFF.

The rearrangement joins TRBV29-1 to TRBJ2-3; 8 positions agree with TRBD2. With V trimmed by 3 bases and J by 2 bases, 10 bases remained unmatched. Germline assignment: CDR1 SQVTM and CDR2 ANQGSEA. This CDR3 has 16 residues. The CDR3 loop is CSVEGIAGWFTDTQYF. DNA of the CDR3: TGCAGCGTTGAGGGAATAGCGGGATGGTTCACAGATACGCAGTATTTT.

For this clonotype: A much larger clone differs from this one at a single base, so this may be a read error. V gene TRBV4-1 combines with J gene TRBJ2-5, with D possibly matching TRBD2 (6 bases). CDR1 is MGHRA, CDR2 YSYEKL, per germline. V lost 0 bases and J lost 5, with 19 bases in between. The CDR3 covers 17 residues. DNA of the CDR3: TGCGCCAGCAGCCAAGATCCGGGGGACTTCGCTAAGGAGACCCAGTACTTC. Translated: CASSQDPGDFAKETQYF.

Comment on this clonotype: This clone may be a read error of a much larger clone one base away. V gene TRBV7-9 combines with J gene TRBJ2-7; a possible D gene is TRBD2 (6 bases). This CDR3 contains 13 residues. CDR1 SEHNR and CDR2 FQNEAQ come from the germline V gene (reference sequence). The CDR3 DNA is TGTGCCAGCAGCTCCGGGCGGGGCTACGAGCCGTACTTC. This sequence encodes CASSSGRGYEPYF.

This clonotype appeared once. A clone one base away is much larger, so this may be a read error. CDR3 sequence: CASSPRGGGYTF. Here the CDR3 DNA reads TGTGCCAGCAGCCCTCGGGGGGGTGGCTACACCTTC. The rearrangement links TRBV6-5 to TRBJ1-2; perhaps TRBD1 as D (5 bases). V gave up 6 bases and J gave up 7 bases, with 12 bases separating them. The CDR3 extends over 12 amino acids. Germline values: CDR1 MNHEY, CDR2 SVGAGI.

The CDR3 DNA is TGTGCCATCAGTGAGTCTCGGGACTGGGGGGAGACCCAGTACTTC. This encodes CAISESRDWGETQYF. The V gene is TRBV10-3, the J gene TRBJ2-5, with TRBD2 as a possible D gene (6 bases). Between the trimmed V and J ends, which lost 0 bases and 5 bases, there was a span of 13 bases. Germline loops: CDR1 ENHRY, CDR2 SYGVKD. This CDR3 region has 15 residues.

This clonotype was observed many times. The chain uses TRBV4-1 and TRBJ2-4; D not certain. V lost 4 bases and J lost 15, with 19 bases in between. This CDR3 contains 13 residues. Germline V gene sequence: CDR1 MGHRA, CDR2 YSYEKL. The DNA of the CDR3 is TGCGCCAGCAGCCCAGTTTCGAGACTCGTTCGGTACTTC. This translates into CASSPVSRLVRYF.

The chain recombines TRBV5-1 with TRBJ2-3; D perhaps matches TRBD2 (5 bases). This CDR3 has 13 residues. Per the germline V gene, CDR1 is SGHRS and CDR2 is YFSETQ. With 1 base removed from V and 6 bases from J, the gap between germline ends came to 9 bases. CDR3 DNA sequence: TGCGCCAGCAGCTTGTCTACTAGTGATACGCAGTATTTT. Translated: CASSLSTSDTQYF.

J is TRBJ1-5 and V is TRBV20-1, with TRBD1 as a possible D gene (6 bases). The CDR3 is made up of 15 amino acids. CDR1 is DFQATT, CDR2 SNEGSKA, per germline (reference sequence). The CDR3 reads CNTRGIRGYNQPQHF. CDR3 in DNA: TGCAATACTAGAGGGATCAGGGGCTACAATCAGCCCCAGCATTTT.

With regard to this clonotype: The conserved final phenylalanine or tryptophan is absent from the CDR3, which likely points to a read error. The CDR3 loop reads CACSLVGTPPYNEQFL. The CDR3, as DNA: TGTGCCTGCAGCTTAGTCGGGACTCCCCCATACAATGAGCAGTTCCTC. The gene calls are TRBV11-2 and TRBJ2-1; weak D call: TRBD2 (6 bases). CDR1 is SGHAT and CDR2 is FQNNGV in the germline V gene. CDR3 length: 16 amino acids.

About this clonotype itself: This may arise from a read error, as a much more abundant clone is one base away. The chain has TRBV5-5 and TRBJ2-2, with D perhaps matching TRBD2 (6 bases). The CDR3 has 15 amino acids. Germline loops: CDR1 SGHKS, CDR2 YYEKEE (reference sequence). The CDR3 bases are TGTGCCAGCAGCTCGAACCGGGACTTAACCGGGGAGCTGTCTTTT. It yields the protein CASSSNRDLTGELSF.

Ten or more counts support this clonotype. The chain carries TRBV6-5 and TRBJ2-7; the D gene is possibly TRBD2 (6 bases). V was clipped by 6 bases and J by 6 bases, with 21 bases between them. The CDR3 sequence is 15 residues long. Looked up from germline, CDR1 is MNHEY and CDR2 is SVGAGI. The CDR3 protein is CASRVPGLAGGEQYF. CDR3 DNA sequence: TGTGCCAGCAGGGTGCCGGGACTCGCAGGAGGCGAGCAGTACTTC.

A word on this clonotype: It may be a read error: a sequence one base away is much more abundant. The CDR3 sequence: CASSLSDSGYGYTF. In DNA form, the CDR3 reads TGTGCCAGCAGCCTTTCAGACTCGGGCTATGGCTACACCTTC. This rearrangement joins TRBV4-2 to TRBJ1-2; D is undetermined. Trimming shortened V by 4 bases and J by 4 bases, and 13 bases separated the two germline ends. The CDR3 extends over 14 amino acids. Per the germline V gene, CDR1 is LGHNA and CDR2 is YNFKEQ.

This clonotype is medium-sized by share. The CDR3 nucleotides read TGTGCCAGCAGCCGAGGGTGGGCAGATACGCAGTATTTT. Translation: CASSRGWADTQYF. The V call is TRBV11-2, the J call TRBJ2-3; D is perhaps TRBD2 (5 bases). Trimming removed 5 bases at V and 4 bases at J, with 10 bases between. CDR3 size: 13 residues. Germline CDR1 and CDR2: SGHAT and FQNNGV.

Only one count was recorded for this clonotype. This may arise from a read error, as a much more abundant clone is one base away. V gene TRBV6-6 combines with J gene TRBJ2-2; either TRBD1 or TRBD2 may fit D (5 bases each). In germline, CDR1 is MNHNY, CDR2 SVGAGI (reference sequence). The CDR3 extends over 13 amino acids. CDR3 residues: CARTGTPTEELFF. The CDR3 DNA reads TGTGCCCGTACCGGGACGCCGACCGAGGAGCTGTTTTTT.

At least ten counts were recorded for this clonotype. The chain recombines TRBV12-3 or TRBV12-4 with TRBJ2-7; possible D gene TRBD2, 6 bases. CDR3 size: 13 residues. Trimming removed 6 bases at V and 3 bases at J, with 12 bases between. CDR3 in DNA: TGTGCCAGCAGGTCCTGGGGGGTCTACGAGCAGTACTTC. Encoded protein: CASRSWGVYEQYF.

Worth noting for this clonotype: This could be a read error, since a much larger clone is one nucleotide away. The CDR3 DNA reads TGTGCCAGCAGTGATGGTGGCTACAACAATGAGCAGTTCTTC. This sequence encodes CASSDGGYNNEQFF. The chain carries TRBV6-1 and TRBJ2-1, with D unclear. V was cut by 3 bases and J by 5 bases, with 11 bases left in between. Germline CDR1 MNHNS, CDR2 SASEGT. The CDR3 consists of 14 residues.

The chain joins TRBV11-1 to TRBJ2-2, with a tentative D call TRBD2 (5 bases). The CDR3 has 17 amino acids. The V and J ends lost 5 bases and 5 bases respectively, with 21 bases between them. Germline V gene data show CDR1 as SGHAT and CDR2 as FQDESV (reference sequence). The CDR3 loop reads CASSPPDAGLNTGELFF. Here the CDR3 DNA reads TGTGCCAGCAGCCCCCCTGACGCGGGCCTGAATACCGGGGAGCTGTTTTTT.

Points on this clonotype: This CDR3 fails to terminate in the conserved phenylalanine or tryptophan, so it likely reflects a read error. V gene TRBV11-2 combines with J gene TRBJ2-1; D is perhaps TRBD2 (5 bases). Germline-derived CDR1 and CDR2 are SGHAT and FQNNGV. The CDR3 runs 13 residues. The CDR3 region is CASSLVVWTWQFS. CDR3 nucleotide sequence: TGTGCTAGCAGCTTAGTGGTTTGGACTTGGCAGTTCTCC.

On this clonotype itself: At one end the junction does not follow the germline gene, possibly because of a read error. This chain uses TRBV14 with TRBJ1-6; 7 bases are a match to TRBD1. This CDR3 is built from 15 residues. Germline V gives CDR1 SGHDN, CDR2 FVKESK. The CDR3 sequence: CASSHETKNGQVRDF. The CDR3 DNA sequence: TGTGCCAGCAGCCATGAAACGAAGAACGGACAGGTCCGGGACTTT.

The chain is built from TRBV10-3 and TRBJ2-5; D remains unclear. The V and J ends lost 6 bases and 3 bases respectively, with 8 bases between them. From germline, CDR1 is ENHRY and CDR2 SYGVKD. CDR3 length: 12 residues. The CDR3 here is CAIRHGEETQYF. The CDR3 DNA is TGTGCCATCAGACATGGGGAAGAGACCCAGTACTTC.